The 26 T cell receptor beta chains below come from one sample, sequenced in a study of T cell responses to AZD1222 COVID-19 vaccine. Measured with immunoSEQ multiplex PCR; TCRdb has only the in-frame clones, and not every one. The data hold 150,000 or so clones, with nearly 95% observed a single time. Sequencing was performed on peripheral blood, taken on day 0 of AZD1222 vaccination. The receptor source for this set is an adult in good health.

This clone occurred once. This chain links TRBV6-5 with TRBJ1-1; TRBD1 is a possible D gene (5 bases). This CDR3 comprises 12 residues. Trimming took off 6 bases at V and 4 bases at J, with 9 bases between the two ends. Germline-derived CDR1 and CDR2 are MNHEY and SVGAGI. The CDR3: CASRGVGTEAFF. CDR3 DNA sequence: TGTGCCAGCAGGGGGGTGGGCACTGAAGCTTTCTTT.

This chain joins TRBV7-3 and TRBJ2-2, with 14 bases aligning to TRBD2. CDR3 length: 17 amino acids. V lost 5 bases to trimming and J lost 1 base; unmatched junction nucleotides: 3. The V gene's germline CDR1 is SGHTA and CDR2 FQGTGA. Here the CDR3 reads CASSLGLAGGNTGELFF. The CDR3 DNA is TGTGCCAGCAGCCTCGGACTAGCGGGAGGGAACACCGGGGAGCTGTTTTTT.

The chain has TRBV5-6 and TRBJ2-3; tentatively, D is TRBD2 (7 bases). The V end was cut by 0 bases, the J end by 3 bases, with 17 bases between. The V gene's germline CDR1 is SGHDT and CDR2 YYEEEE. The CDR3 runs 17 residues. The CDR3 nucleotides read TGTGCCAGCAGCTTGGACCTCGGCGGGGGCAGTACAGATACGCAGTATTTT. This gives the protein CASSLDLGGGSTDTQYF. The complete variable domain, with remaining parts taken from reference TRBV5-6 and TRBJ2-3, reads DAGVTQSPTHLIKTRGQQVTLRCSPKSGHDTVSWYQQALGQGPQFIFQYYEEEERQRGNFPDRFSGHQFPNYSSELNVNALLLGDSALYLCASSLDLGGGSTDTQYFGPGTRLTVL.

This clone occurred a few times. The chain recombines TRBV5-1 with TRBJ1-6; no clear D gene. The V gene's germline CDR1 is SGHRS and CDR2 YFSETQ. The CDR3 runs 14 residues. With 0 bases removed from V and 7 bases from J, the gap between germline ends came to 8 bases. CDR3 sequence: CASSLVRENSPLHF. CDR3 in DNA: TGCGCCAGCAGCTTGGTAAGGGAGAATTCACCCCTCCACTTT.

This clone was detected once. This chain joins TRBV6-5 and TRBJ2-3, with D possibly being TRBD2 (6 bases). The CDR3 is 14 amino acids. Germline CDR1 and CDR2: MNHEY and SVGAGI. V was trimmed by 4 bases and J by 6 bases, leaving 14 bases between them. The CDR3 spells CASSLGGVGDTQYF. The CDR3 DNA reads TGTGCCAGCAGTTTGGGCGGGGTGGGGGATACGCAGTATTTT.

The chain combines TRBV28 with TRBJ2-1; D might be TRBD1 (6 bases). The CDR3 extends over 15 amino acids. Deletions cut 1 base from V and 1 base from J, with 8 bases between. CDR1 is MDHEN and CDR2 is SYDVKM in the germline V gene. CDR3 nucleotides: TGTGCCAGCAGTTTATCTACAGGGTCCTACAATGAGCAGTTCTTC. This gives the protein CASSLSTGSYNEQFF. Supplemented by reference TRBV28 and TRBJ2-1, the full variable domain reads DVKVTQSSRYLVKRTGEKVFLECVQDMDHENMFWYRQDPGLGLRLIYFSYDVKMKEKGDIPEGYSVSREKKERFSLILESASTNQTSMYLCASSLSTGSYNEQFFGPGTRLTVL.

The rearrangement uses TRBV7-2 and TRBJ1-2; no clear D gene. This CDR3 comprises 18 residues. The V end was cut by 1 base, the J end by 2 bases, with 20 bases between. Germline V gene lookup returns CDR1 SGHTA and CDR2 FQGNSA. CDR3 DNA: TGTGCCAGCAGCTTAGAAGTTGCGGCAGAACAGAAAAACTATGGCTACACCTTC. This gives the protein CASSLEVAAEQKNYGYTF.

This clone was recorded only once. CDR3 sequence reads: CASSLEAAAVRANEQFF. DNA for the CDR3: TGCGCCAGCAGCTTGGAGGCAGCCGCAGTGAGGGCCAATGAGCAGTTCTTC. This chain uses TRBV5-1 with TRBJ2-1, with D maybe TRBD2 (5 bases). Trimming removed 0 bases from V and 6 bases from J, with 19 bases in between. The CDR3 is made up of 17 amino acids. Germline V CDR1 and CDR2: SGHRS, YFSETQ.

The chain uses TRBV10-3 and TRBJ2-1; 15 bases map to TRBD2. The J segment lost 7 bases and the V segment lost 4 bases, leaving 5 bases of the junction unmatched. Germline V gene sequence: CDR1 ENHRY, CDR2 SYGVKD. The CDR3 loop spans 16 amino acids. CDR3 protein: CAISAWTSGRGNEQFF. DNA of the CDR3: TGTGCCATCAGTGCTTGGACTAGCGGGAGGGGAAATGAGCAGTTCTTC.

The rearrangement joins TRBV11-3 to TRBJ2-1; D is undetermined. This CDR3 is 13 amino acids long. CDR1 and CDR2 from the germline V gene are SGHNT and YENEEA. V was clipped by 5 bases and J by 2 bases, with 7 bases between them. DNA of the CDR3: TGTGCCAGCAGCCTCGGACCCTACAATGAGCAGTTCTTC. This encodes CASSLGPYNEQFF.

V usage is TRBV5-1 and J usage is TRBJ2-2, with 7 bases that match TRBD2. Germline assignment: CDR1 SGHRS and CDR2 YFSETQ. This CDR3 has 15 amino acids. The V gene end was trimmed by 6 bases and the J gene end by 3 bases; junction bases not matched to a gene: 8. The CDR3 region has the DNA TGCGCCAGCAAGGTGGTGGGAGGGGACACCGGGGAGCTGTTTTTT. Translation: CASKVVGGDTGELFF.

The genes are TRBV5-1 and TRBJ1-1; 10 bases agree with TRBD1. Trimming cost V 4 bases and J 6 bases; bases outside gene matches: 6. Germline values: CDR1 SGHRS, CDR2 YFSETQ. The CDR3 runs to 14 residues. As DNA, the CDR3 is TGCGCCAGCAGCGCGGGACAGGGGTACGCTGAAGCTTTCTTT. Protein product: CASSAGQGYAEAFF.

This clone was detected only once. This chain uses TRBV18 with TRBJ2-7; D is unresolved. The CDR3 consists of 15 residues. V was pared by 2 bases and J by 0 bases, with 11 bases between. Germline CDR1 KGHSH, CDR2 LQKENI. CDR3: CASSPLAFSSYEQYF. The CDR3, as DNA: TGTGCCAGCTCACCATTAGCCTTCAGCTCCTACGAGCAGTACTTC. Full variable domain (missing parts from reference TRBV18 and TRBJ2-7): NAGVMQNPRHLVRRRGQEARLRCSPMKGHSHVYWYRQLPEEGLKFMVYLQKENIIDESGMPKERFSAEFPKEGPSILRIQQVVRGDSAAYFCASSPLAFSSYEQYFGPGTRLTVT.

This chain uses TRBV30 with TRBJ1-6; 7 bases agree with TRBD1. This CDR3 contains 13 residues. The germline CDR1 and CDR2 sequences are GTSNPN and SVGIG (reference sequence). V gave up 4 bases and J gave up 8 bases; unmatched junction bases: 5. The CDR3 loop reads CAWTGTADSPLHF. The CDR3 DNA reads TGTGCCTGGACCGGGACAGCTGATTCACCCCTCCACTTT.

DNA of the CDR3: TGTGCCAGCTCACGAGGGACAATCCAAGAGACCCAGTACTTC. This translates into CASSRGTIQETQYF. The chain is built from TRBV18 and TRBJ2-5, with a tentative D call TRBD1 (6 bases). Between the trimmed V and J ends, which lost 4 bases and 1 base, there was a span of 10 bases. Germline CDR1 and CDR2: KGHSH and LQKENI. The CDR3 is made up of 14 amino acids.

The chain recombines TRBV27 with TRBJ1-1; D is undetermined. This CDR3 is built from 13 residues. V was clipped by 0 bases and J by 11 bases, with 13 bases between them. CDR1 is MNHEY, CDR2 SMNVEV, per germline (reference sequence). CDR3 loop: CASSLSGERPAFF. In nucleotides, the CDR3 is TGTGCCAGCAGTTTATCCGGGGAACGCCCGGCTTTCTTT.

This chain connects TRBV2 to TRBJ2-7; 10 bases are shared with TRBD1. The CDR3 length is 14 residues. V was pared by 6 bases and J by 3 bases, with 5 bases of the junction left unmatched. Germline V gives CDR1 SNHLY, CDR2 FYNNEI. The chain's CDR3 is CASRRDRGHYEQYF. The CDR3 coding sequence is TGTGCCAGCAGGAGAGACAGGGGGCACTACGAGCAGTACTTC. Variable domain in full (rest from reference TRBV2 and TRBJ2-7): EPEVTQTPSHQVTQMGQEVILRCVPISNHLYFYWYRQILGQKVEFLVSFYNNEISEKSEIFDDQFSVERPDGSNFTLKIRSTKLEDSAMYFCASRRDRGHYEQYFGPGTRLTVT.

CDR3 amino acids: CASSFRGLGLGKLFF. CDR3 DNA sequence: TGTGCCAGCAGCTTCAGGGGCCTGGGGTTGGGAAAACTGTTTTTT. V is TRBV7-8 and J is TRBJ1-4, with D perhaps TRBD1 (6 bases). V gave up 3 bases and J gave up 10 bases, with 18 bases separating them. The CDR3 loop spans 15 amino acids. CDR1 and CDR2 from the germline V gene are SGHVS and FQNEAQ. The whole variable domain, remainder taken from reference TRBV7-8 and TRBJ1-4, is GAGVSQSPRYKVAKRGQDVALRCDPISGHVSLFWYQQALGQGPEFLTYFQNEAQLDKSGLPSDRFFAERPEGSVSTLKIQRTQQEDSAVYLCASSFRGLGLGKLFFGSGTQLSVL.

The V call is TRBV4-1, the J call TRBJ2-7; 9 bases line up with TRBD2. The CDR3 runs 16 residues. The trim removed 1 base at V and 8 bases at J, leaving 12 bases unmatched. The germline gives CDR1 MGHRA, CDR2 YSYEKL. The CDR3 DNA reads TGCGCCAGCAGCCAAGTTGGGGGGAGTAGCGGGAGTCAGCAGTACTTC. This codes for CASSQVGGSSGSQQYF.

V and J are TRBV3-1 (or the pseudogene TRBV3-2) and TRBJ2-5; 7 bases align to TRBD1. After removal of 5 bases from V and 4 bases from J, the junction contained 10 bases not matched to a gene. This CDR3 comprises 15 residues. Per germline, CDR1 LGHDT and CDR2 YNNKEL (reference sequence). Here the CDR3 reads CASSERQGRGETQYF. DNA for the CDR3: TGTGCCAGCAGCGAGCGACAGGGCCGCGGAGAGACCCAGTACTTC.

V gene TRBV20-1 combines with J gene TRBJ1-2; D may be TRBD1 (6 bases). Germline loops: CDR1 DFQATT, CDR2 SNEGSKA (reference sequence). Trimming removed 3 bases at V and 5 bases at J, with 13 bases between. The CDR3 spans 13 residues. CDR3 sequence reads: CSASYRVGYGYTF. DNA for the CDR3: TGCAGTGCTAGTTACAGGGTAGGGTATGGCTACACCTTC.

CDR3 sequence reads: CASSFNPRTPGEQFF. CDR3 sequence (DNA): TGTGCCAGCAGCTTTAACCCCCGGACCCCCGGCGAGCAGTTCTTC. The rearrangement uses TRBV11-2 and TRBJ2-1; D is ambiguous. Germline V gene lookup returns CDR1 SGHAT and CDR2 FQNNGV. The germline V and J ends were trimmed by 3 bases and 10 bases, with 19 bases remaining between them. The CDR3 contains 15 residues.

V gene TRBV12-5 combines with J gene TRBJ2-1; D gene unclear. The germline CDR1 and CDR2 sequences are LGHNT and FRNRAP. This CDR3 contains 15 residues. Between the trimmed V and J ends, which lost 3 bases and 0 bases, there was a span of 9 bases. The CDR3 coding sequence is TGTGCTAGTGGTTTCGGCGCCAGCTCCTACAATGAGCAGTTCTTC. Translation: CASGFGASSYNEQFF. The variable domain in full, completed from reference TRBV12-5 and TRBJ2-1, reads DARVTQTPRHKVTEMGQEVTMRCQPILGHNTVFWYRQTMMQGLELLAYFRNRAPLDDSGMPKDRFSAEMPDATLATLKIQPSEPRDSAVYFCASGFGASSYNEQFFGPGTRLTVL.

The chain employs TRBV6-1 and TRBJ1-5, with TRBD1 matching over 8 bases. Trimming took 1 base from V and 6 from J; bases not matched to a gene: 2. Germline V gene sequence: CDR1 MNHNS, CDR2 SASEGT. This CDR3 comprises 14 residues. The CDR3: CASSEVGTGQPQHF. DNA of the CDR3: TGTGCCAGCAGTGAAGTGGGGACAGGTCAGCCCCAGCATTTT.

The J gene is TRBJ2-1, the V gene TRBV15, with 10 positions matching TRBD1. The CDR3 sequence is 15 residues long. After removal of 3 bases from V and 4 bases from J, the junction contained 3 bases not matched to a gene. The germline V gene encodes CDR1 LNHNV and CDR2 YYDKDF (reference sequence). The CDR3: CATSSRDRGYNEQFF. CDR3 in DNA: TGTGCCACCAGCAGCCGGGACAGGGGATACAATGAGCAGTTCTTC.

This clone was seen once. The chain is built from TRBV2 and TRBJ2-3; no definite D call. Per the germline V gene, CDR1 is SNHLY and CDR2 is FYNNEI. This CDR3 spans 14 amino acids. Trimming left V 0 bases short and J 6 bases short, with 10 bases between. CDR3 nucleotide sequence: TGTGCCAGCAGTGAAGCATACCCCGCGGATACGCAGTATTTT. Its translation is CASSEAYPADTQYF.